These T cell receptor beta chains were read from a single sample in a study of T-cell reconstitution after alpha-beta-depleted transplantation in children. Using its own MiXCR run on the PCR reads, TCRdb lists one record per CDR3 protein. The sample lists about 980,000 distinct CDR3 sequences, about 29% occurring once. The material was PBMCs, mostly from graft donor cells, obtained 360 days after TCRalphabeta/CD19-depleted stem cell transplant. The receptors here all came from a boy in the first two years of life who had a stem cell transplant for SCID, so the T cells may come from the graft donor. CDR3s leave out the opening cysteine and the closing phenylalanine or tryptophan. Each record gives: V gene, J gene, CDR3 protein.

V: TRBV29-1
J: TRBJ1-1
CDR3: SVISSGTAMNTEAF

V: TRBV18
J: TRBJ2-2
CDR3: ASSPSGRGNTGELF

V: TRBV10-2
J: TRBJ2-1
CDR3: ASSESGTARAEQF

V: TRBV5-6
J: TRBJ2-5
CDR3: ASSTTGERGQETQY

V: TRBV5-1
J: TRBJ2-7
CDR3: ASSQRGATYEQY

V: TRBV2
J: TRBJ1-1
CDR3: ASSLAGGTGNTEAF

V: TRBV7-8
J: TRBJ1-5
CDR3: ASSLVGRPNQPQH

V: TRBV6-2/TRBV6-3
J: TRBJ1-2
CDR3: ASRPAMGGGHGYT

V: TRBV6-1
J: TRBJ1-2
CDR3: ASRLTQGPYGYT

V: TRBV4-1
J: TRBJ2-2
CDR3: ASMVGLSVGTGELF

V: TRBV20-1
J: TRBJ1-1
CDR3: SARSTGARFQGAF